This entry lists 9 T cell receptor beta chains sequenced from one sample in a study of identical twins. Each CDR3 protein is one row after TCRdb ran MiXCR on the 5' RACE reads. The sample holds roughly 720,000 distinct CDR3 sequences, 18% seen once. This same sample was also part of a study on T cells expressing NK-cell markers.

Sequenced input: PBMCs. These receptors all come from a woman younger than 30 in good health.

This clonotype was seen more than once but under ten times. This chain uses TRBV20-1 with TRBJ2-7; 8 bases fit TRBD1. Unmatched junction bases numbered 16, after V lost 5 bases and J lost 1 base. The CDR3 length is 17 residues. Germline-derived CDR1 and CDR2 are DFQATT and SNEGSKA (reference sequence). CDR3 bases: TGCAGTGCTCCCAACTTCCTAGACAGGGGTTTTTCCTACGAGCAGTACTTC. It encodes CSAPNFLDRGFSYEQYF.

This clonotype was seen ten or more times. The junction differs from germline at one of its ends, possibly a read error. The CDR3 region has the DNA TGTGCCAGCAGCTCCGGACAGGGCAATCAGCCCCAGCATTTT. It is translated as CASSSGQGNQPQHF. The rearrangement uses TRBV5-1 and TRBJ1-5; the match to TRBD1 covers 7 bases. This CDR3 is 14 amino acids long. Germline V CDR1 and CDR2: SGHRS, YFSETQ. The whole variable domain, remainder taken from reference TRBV5-1 and TRBJ1-5, is KAGVTQTPRYLIKTRGQQVTLSCSPISGHRSVSWYQQTPGQGLQFLFEYFSETQRNKGNFPGRFSGRQFSNSRSEMNVSTLELGDSALYLCASSSGQGNQPQHFGDGTRLSIL.

V is TRBV5-1 and J is TRBJ1-1; D ambiguous. Germline V gene sequence: CDR1 SGHRS, CDR2 YFSETQ. The CDR3 extends over 13 amino acids. V shed 2 bases and J shed 3 bases, with 8 bases lying between them. This chain's CDR3 is CASSFTWDTEAFF. The DNA of the CDR3 is TGCGCCAGCAGCTTTACCTGGGACACTGAAGCTTTCTTT.

This clonotype was counted between two and nine times. This chain joins TRBV20-1 and TRBJ1-3, with unresolved D. Trimming took 3 bases from V and 1 from J, leaving 10 bases between them. The CDR3 extends over 14 amino acids. In germline, CDR1 is DFQATT, CDR2 SNEGSKA (reference sequence). In nucleotides, the CDR3 is TGCAGTGCTAGCACAAGGCTTTCTGGAAACACCATATATTTT. Translating gives CSASTRLSGNTIYF.

There are a few counts of this clonotype. In DNA form, the CDR3 reads TGTGCCAGCAGTTTTGGTACGGCGGAGACCCAGTACTTC. As protein: CASSFGTAETQYF. V is TRBV12-3 or TRBV12-4 and J is TRBJ2-5; D is unclear. CDR3 length: 13 amino acids. V shed 3 bases and J shed 5 bases, with 10 bases lying between them.

This clonotype was seen repeatedly, ten times or more. Here the CDR3 DNA reads TGTGCCAGCAGTTACGCAGGGACTGAAGCTTTCTTT. It codes for CASSYAGTEAFF. V is TRBV6-6 and J is TRBJ1-1; maybe TRBD1 (5 bases). The germline V gene encodes CDR1 MNHNY and CDR2 SVGAGI (reference sequence). This CDR3 is built from 12 residues. Trimming took 2 bases from V and 5 from J, leaving 6 bases between them.

The chain combines TRBV12-3 or TRBV12-4 with TRBJ2-5; 14 nucleotides match TRBD2. This CDR3 region has 16 residues. Trimming took 3 bases from V and 5 from J; bases not matched to a gene: 5. The CDR3 DNA reads as TGTGCCAGCAGTTTGGGACTAGCGGGAGTAAAGGAGACCCAGTACTTC. This encodes CASSLGLAGVKETQYF.

This clonotype was found a few times. In DNA, the CDR3 is TGTGCCAGCAGTTTAAGTAGCGGGGGGCCAAACAATGAGCAGTTCTTC. It translates to CASSLSSGGPNNEQFF. The chain employs TRBV12-3 or TRBV12-4 and TRBJ2-1, with 10 nucleotides matching TRBD2. Trimming cost V 2 bases and J 5 bases; bases outside gene matches: 6. CDR3 length: 16 residues.

This clonotype was recorded a few times. The V call is TRBV10-3, the J call TRBJ1-1; no reliable D call. Germline-derived CDR1 and CDR2 are ENHRY and SYGVKD. The ends were cut back, 6 bases at V and 4 bases at J, with 12 bases in the middle. The CDR3 totals 13 residues. The CDR3 sequence: CAISAWRVTEAFF. The CDR3 coding sequence is TGTGCCATCAGCGCCTGGAGGGTCACTGAAGCTTTCTTT.